This TCR beta chain appears in the sequencing data of a study of T cells in Graves' hyperthyroidism and ophthalmopathy. This clonotype was found many times. Each diagnosis was grounded in clinical symptoms, serum thyroxine and TRAb, thyroid ultrasound, and orbital computed tomography. The germline V gene has CDR1 MNHNS and CDR2 SASEGT. This CDR3 spans 14 amino acids. Trimming took 7 bases from V and 5 from J; bases not matched to a gene: 7. The TCR beta CDR3 regions underwent amplification using RNA transcripts as the source. The study used the HTBI primer set for a first-round RT-PCR of the TCR CDR3. TCRdb recomputed calls from the multiplex PCR reads with MiXCR, one row per CDR3 protein. This table holds about 560,000 distinct CDR3 sequences, around 15% found once.

The material sequenced was blood. The TCR comes from a woman aged 18-35 years with Graves' hyperthyroidism. The chain has TRBV6-1 and TRBJ2-3, with TRBD2 matching 9 bases. In nucleotides, the CDR3 is TGTGCCAGCACCGCGGGAGGGTTCGGAGATACGCAGTATTTT. Translating gives CASTAGGFGDTQYF.